The next 4 T cell receptor beta chains were all read from a single sample in a study of identifying expanded T cells in peripheral blood. Repertoires were generated with immunoSEQ multiplex PCR, while TCRdb's copy carries only in-frame clones and drops some. The sample carries some 78,000 clones, less than 90% recorded once. The source material was blood. These receptors were collected from a person aged 18 to 75 in good health.

This clone has just a few counts. The chain recombines TRBV7-9 with TRBJ1-5; TRBD1 matches at 11 bases. There are 16 residues in the CDR3. J lost 5 bases, V lost 7 bases, and 10 bases had no gene match. Germline lookup yields CDR1 SEHNR and CDR2 FQNEAQ (reference sequence). The CDR3 DNA is TGTGCCAGCATCCCTCGGGACAGGGGGATTCATCAGCCCCAGCATTTT. Translating it yields CASIPRDRGIHQPQHF. Using reference TRBV7-9 and TRBJ1-5 for the parts outside the CDR3, the full variable domain is DTGVSQNPRHKITKRGQNVTFRCDPISEHNRLYWYRQTLGQGPEFLTYFQNEAQLEKSRLLSDRFSAERPKGSFSTLEIQRTEQGDSAMYLCASIPRDRGIHQPQHFGDGTRLSIL.

This sequence joins TRBV4-2 and TRBJ2-3; 15 bases are shared with TRBD2. The germline CDR1 and CDR2 sequences are LGHNA and YNFKEQ. V gave up 3 bases and J gave up 2 bases; unmatched junction bases: 6. The CDR3 spans 18 residues. CDR3: CASSHGTSGRNPTDTQYF. DNA for the CDR3: TGTGCCAGCAGCCACGGGACTAGCGGGAGGAATCCCACAGATACGCAGTATTTT.

V usage is TRBV28 and J usage is TRBJ2-7, with D perhaps given as TRBD1 or TRBD2 (5 bases each). The V gene's germline CDR1 is MDHEN and CDR2 SYDVKM. CDR3 length equals 13 residues. V gave up 6 bases and J gave up 3 bases, with 12 bases separating them. The CDR3 here is CASRRQGDYEQYF. Here the CDR3 DNA reads TGTGCCAGCAGGAGGCAGGGAGACTACGAGCAGTACTTC.

V gene TRBV6-5 combines with J gene TRBJ1-1; D unclear. Germline-derived CDR1 and CDR2 are MNHEY and SVGAGI. CDR3 length: 14 amino acids. The V end lost 3 bases, the J end lost 0 bases, and 8 bases lay between the germline ends. The CDR3 DNA reads TGTGCCAGCAGTTATCAGGCCTTGAACACTGAAGCTTTCTTT. This translates into CASSYQALNTEAFF.